Here is one T cell receptor (beta chain) with its context. Its antigen is as yet unknown. The PCR made use of 60 Vbeta and 13 Jbeta primers. This table comes from immunoSEQ multiplex PCR, and its TCRdb copy is limited to in-frame clones, with some not included. Found here are roughly 150,000 clones, 65% to 90% of them singletons; the top ten hold 1.2%. These data belong to a study of cytomegalovirus exposure and HLA in healthy donors. The overall study: There were a few hundred genotyped donors. Of these, 81% fell in the genetic ancestry cluster associated with self-reported Caucasian donors. Study results and caveats: In vitro work confirmed that three CMV-associated chains recognize CMV antigens. Later analysis identified a missense DCLRE1C variant that was linked to TCR beta V- and J-gene trimming.

This CDR3 has 13 residues. The V end lost 6 bases, the J end lost 6 bases, and 12 bases lay between the germline ends. Germline CDR1 is SNHLY and CDR2 is FYNNEI. The specimen was PBMCs. This TCR was sampled from a female donor in good health and CMV-seronegative. V gene TRBV2 combines with J gene TRBJ2-4; D may be TRBD2 (6 bases). CDR3 coding DNA: TGTGCCAGCAGCCCCGGACTATCAAACATTCAGTACTTC. Translation gives CASSPGLSNIQYF.